The TCR beta chain under discussion was sequenced for a study of blood T cell repertoires in COVID-19 (dated by TCRdb to 2018 to 2021). Regarding the research as a whole: Samples covering the acute and convalescent phases of COVID-19 were provided by collaborators in the United States, Italy and Spain. A freely available public database, intended as a resource for researchers studying the immune response to SARS-CoV-2, is where the repertoires were released. Deeply sampled blood TCRbeta repertoires from subjects exposed to, actively infected with, or recovered from COVID-19 were included in the dataset. Sample metadata almost always included a de-identified subject ID, COVID-19 status, age in years and sex. Samples came from the ongoing ImmuneRACE study (first 160 participants) plus 1,254 subjects from 6 global collaborators. Where available, HLA class I and class II types were taken from metadata supplied by the sample provider and were not determined by assay-based typing. The prospective study material was composed of cDNA or gDNA derived from T cells, B-cell-depleted T cells, or PBMCs. Broad study findings and their caveats: Clinical and demographic metadata were provided uncurated, with the amount varying by source and participant.

According to the germline V gene, CDR1 reads SNHLY and CDR2 reads FYNNEI. The CDR3, cysteine through phenylalanine, is 13 amino acids long. Only the CDR3 DNA is retained, 39 bases long and in frame from the first base. Between the V and J ends, shortened by 5 bases and 1 base respectively, the junction contains 8 bases. Collaborating institutions collected whole blood in K2EDTA tubes following their own protocols. Collaborator samples were shipped for TCRbeta analysis as frozen whole blood, isolated PBMCs, or DNA extracted from either sample type. The immunoSEQ Assay, a bias-controlled multiplex PCR, was used to amplify TCRbeta CDR3 regions from genomic DNA. In the original analysis: The number of nucleated cells in each sample was estimated from the amplification of reference gene primers within the assay. Sequence reads were collapsed and filtered to measure the absolute abundance of every unique TCRbeta CDR3 rearrangement. For each sample, productive Simpson clonality was calculated as the square root of Simpson's diversity index across productive rearrangements. The clones in this table, taken by TCRdb from immuneACCESS, are in-frame only. Not every clone is retained; where verified, under half of the shortfall comes from an unresolved V gene, and the cause of the rest is unknown. V and J calls and clone size are those listed in that table; D and trimming were worked out from the DNA. Recorded for this sample are about 160,000 clones; about 85% of them occurred a single time. The ten largest make up around 4% of the sample.

In this sample, this clone turned up once. This receptor's antigen is unknown. Base qualities are not provided; no much larger clone lies one nucleotide away. This clonotype was sampled from a woman aged 60-70 years with active or convalescent COVID-19. The rearranged chain carries TRBV2 and TRBJ1-1; the D gene remains uncertain. What was sequenced was peripheral blood. The CDR3 sequence is CASSLQENTEAFF. The DNA is as follows: TGTGCCAGCAGTCTTCAGGAGAACACTGAAGCTTTCTTT.